The T cell receptor (beta chain) under discussion was sequenced for a study of blood T cell repertoires in COVID-19. Study summary: Samples of COVID-19 (acute and convalescent) were obtained from the United States, Italy and Spain. PBMCs, B-cell-depleted T cells, or T cells were the source of the cDNA or gDNA that made up the material.

Per the study methods: Estimated nucleated cell counts came from reference gene primer amplification. The repertoire was sequenced with immunoSEQ multiplex PCR; TCRdb's copy has only in-frame clones and lacks some. V and J calls plus clone size are reproduced from that table; the DNA served to infer D and trimming. The sample contains around 270,000 clones, around 87% of which appear only once. The CDR3 consists of 17 residues. V trimming: 4 bases; J trimming: 0 bases; junction bases outside the gene matches: 3. Germline CDR1 SEHNR, CDR2 FQNEAQ (reference sequence). The source material was peripheral blood. The chain joins TRBV7-9 to TRBJ2-1, with 13 bases aligning to TRBD2. The origin of this receptor is a woman in her fifties or sixties with acute or convalescent COVID-19. The CDR3 here is CASSSRTSGSSYNEQFF. The CDR3 region has the DNA TGTGCCAGCAGCTCGAGGACTAGCGGGAGCTCCTACAATGAGCAGTTCTTC.